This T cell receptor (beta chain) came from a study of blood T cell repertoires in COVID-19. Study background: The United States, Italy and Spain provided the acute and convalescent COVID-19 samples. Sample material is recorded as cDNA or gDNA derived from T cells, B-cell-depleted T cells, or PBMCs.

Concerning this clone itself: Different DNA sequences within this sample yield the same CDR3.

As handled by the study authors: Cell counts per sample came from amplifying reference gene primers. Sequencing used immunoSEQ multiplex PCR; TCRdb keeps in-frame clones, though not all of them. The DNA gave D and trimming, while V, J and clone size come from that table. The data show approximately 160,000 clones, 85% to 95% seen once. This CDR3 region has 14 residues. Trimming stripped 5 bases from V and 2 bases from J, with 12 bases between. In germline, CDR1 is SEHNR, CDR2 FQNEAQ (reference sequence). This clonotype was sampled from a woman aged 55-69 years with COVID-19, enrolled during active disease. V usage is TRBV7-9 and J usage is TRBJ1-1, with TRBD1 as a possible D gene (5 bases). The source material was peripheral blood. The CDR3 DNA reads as TGTGCCAGCAGCCCCAGCGGGGCAAACACTGAAGCTTTCTTT. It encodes CASSPSGANTEAFF.